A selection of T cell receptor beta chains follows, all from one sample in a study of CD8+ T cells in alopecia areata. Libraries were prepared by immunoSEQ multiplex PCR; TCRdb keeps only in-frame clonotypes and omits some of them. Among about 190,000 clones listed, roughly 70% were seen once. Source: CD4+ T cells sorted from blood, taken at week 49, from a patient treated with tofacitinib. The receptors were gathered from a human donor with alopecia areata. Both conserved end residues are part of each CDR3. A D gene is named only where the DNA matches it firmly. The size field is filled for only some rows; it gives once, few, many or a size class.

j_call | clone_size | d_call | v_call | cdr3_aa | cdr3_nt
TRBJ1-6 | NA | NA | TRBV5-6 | CASSWGPGSGNSPLHF | TGTGCCAGCAGCTGGGGTCCGGGGTCGGGTAATTCACCCCTCCACTTT
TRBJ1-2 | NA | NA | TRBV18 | CASSPRDSASYGYTF | TGTGCCAGCTCACCCCGGGACTCAGCTTCCTATGGCTACACCTTC
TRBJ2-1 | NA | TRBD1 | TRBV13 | CASSSGTGHKQFF | TGTGCCAGCAGCTCCGGGACAGGCCATAAGCAGTTCTTC
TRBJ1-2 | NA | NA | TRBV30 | CAWDDNYGYTF | TGTGCCTGGGACGATAACTATGGCTACACCTTC
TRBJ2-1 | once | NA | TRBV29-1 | CSVSPGSGLAREQFF | TGCAGCGTTAGTCCGGGCAGCGGGCTAGCTCGGGAGCAGTTCTTC
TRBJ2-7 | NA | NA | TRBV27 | CATARAGKYEQYF | TGTGCCACCGCGAGGGCAGGGAAATACGAGCAGTACTTC
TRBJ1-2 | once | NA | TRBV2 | CASSTGYDGYTF | TGTGCCAGCAGCACAGGGTACGATGGCTACACCTTC
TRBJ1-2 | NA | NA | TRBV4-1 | CASSQVGLWGYTF | TGCGCCAGCAGCCAAGTGGGTCTCTGGGGCTACACCTTC
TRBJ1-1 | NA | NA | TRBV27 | CASSLSGTYTEAFF | TGTGCCAGCAGTTTATCCGGGACCTACACTGAAGCTTTCTTT
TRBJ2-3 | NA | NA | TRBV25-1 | CASSRGVGTDTQYF | TGTGCCAGCAGCAGGGGAGTTGGGACAGATACGCAGTATTTT
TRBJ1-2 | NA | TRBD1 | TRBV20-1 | CSALDREGYTF | TGCAGTGCTTTAGACAGGGAGGGCTACACCTTC
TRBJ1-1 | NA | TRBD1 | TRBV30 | CAWSVDRGTEAFF | TGTGCCTGGAGTGTCGACAGGGGCACTGAAGCTTTCTTT
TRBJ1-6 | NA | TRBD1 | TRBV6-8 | CASSPPGQTNSPLHF | TGTGCCAGCAGCCCTCCGGGACAGACTAATTCACCCCTCCACTTT
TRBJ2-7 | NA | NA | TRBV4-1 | CASSQTTGGGYEQYF | TGCGCCAGCAGCCAGACCACTGGCGGAGGGTACGAGCAGTACTTC
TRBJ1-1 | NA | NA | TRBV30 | CAWGQPNTEAFF | TGTGCCTGGGGGCAGCCGAACACTGAAGCTTTCTTT
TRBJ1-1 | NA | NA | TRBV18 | CASSHRQGQGTEAFF | TGTGCCAGCTCCCACAGACAAGGTCAGGGCACTGAAGCTTTCTTT
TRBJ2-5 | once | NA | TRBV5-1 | CASSSFGTPQETQYF | TGCGCCAGCAGCTCGTTCGGGACTCCGCAAGAGACCCAGTACTTC
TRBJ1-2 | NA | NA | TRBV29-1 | CSLLYGYTF | TGCAGCCTACTCTATGGCTACACCTTC
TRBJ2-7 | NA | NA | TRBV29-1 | CSVVALKGEQYF | TGCAGCGTTGTGGCACTCAAGGGAGAGCAGTACTTC
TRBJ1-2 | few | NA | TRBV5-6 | CASSLVTVARSGYTF | TGTGCCAGCAGCTTGGTTACGGTCGCAAGGAGCGGCTACACCTTC
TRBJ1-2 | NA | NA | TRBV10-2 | CASSEPSDYRYGYTF | TGCGCCAGCAGTGAACCCTCGGACTACCGCTATGGCTACACCTTC
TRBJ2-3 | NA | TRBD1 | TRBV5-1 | CASSLGDRANTDTQYF | TGCGCCAGCAGCTTGGGGGACAGGGCTAACACAGATACGCAGTATTTT
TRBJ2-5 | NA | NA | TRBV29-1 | CSVGFGQALRETQYF | TGCAGCGTTGGGTTCGGCCAGGCCCTACGTGAGACCCAGTACTTC
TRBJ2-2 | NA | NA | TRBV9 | CASSVALSRHANTGELFF | TGTGCCAGCAGCGTAGCGTTATCCAGGCACGCGAACACCGGGGAGCTGTTTTTT
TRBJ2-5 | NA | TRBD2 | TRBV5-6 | CASSELKLAGEETQYF | TGTGCCAGCAGCGAGCTCAAGCTAGCGGGGGAAGAGACCCAGTACTTC
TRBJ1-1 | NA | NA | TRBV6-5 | CASSYSGAEAFF | TGTGCCAGCAGTTACTCAGGGGCTGAAGCTTTCTTT
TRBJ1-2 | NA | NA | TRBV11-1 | CASSFVGREGYTF | TGTGCCAGCAGCTTCGTGGGCCGGGAAGGCTACACCTTC
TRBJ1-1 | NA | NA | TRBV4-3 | CASSQGRNTEAFF | TGCGCCAGCAGCCAAGGGCGGAACACTGAAGCTTTCTTT
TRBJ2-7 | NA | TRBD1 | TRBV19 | CASSVYRGPYEQYF | TGTGCCAGTAGTGTTTACAGGGGCCCCTACGAGCAGTACTTC
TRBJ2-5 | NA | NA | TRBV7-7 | CASSPVFERETQYF | TGTGCCAGCAGCCCGGTCTTTGAGAGAGAGACCCAGTACTTC
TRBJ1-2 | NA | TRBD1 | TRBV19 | CASSPGQGYYGYTF | TGTGCCAGTAGTCCGGGACAGGGATACTATGGCTACACCTTC
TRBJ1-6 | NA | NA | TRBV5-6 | CASSSPIAGAGNSPLHF | TGTGCCAGCAGCTCCCCTATAGCGGGCGCGGGTAATTCACCCCTCCACTTT
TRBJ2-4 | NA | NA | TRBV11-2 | CASSLGDNIQYF | TGTGCCAGCAGCTTAGGCGATAACATTCAGTACTTC
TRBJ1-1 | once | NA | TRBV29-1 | CSARRNREGTEAFF | TGCAGCGCTCGCCGAAACAGGGAGGGCACTGAAGCTTTCTTT
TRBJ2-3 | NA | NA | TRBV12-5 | CASQETDTQYF | TGTGCTAGTCAAGAGACAGATACGCAGTATTTT
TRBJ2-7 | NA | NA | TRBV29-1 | CSVGTLYEQYF | TGCAGCGTTGGAACCCTCTACGAGCAGTACTTC
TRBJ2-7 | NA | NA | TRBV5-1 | CASSLNRLYEQYF | TGCGCCAGCAGCTTGAACAGGCTATACGAGCAGTACTTC
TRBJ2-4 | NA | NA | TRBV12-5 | CASGLNVGPAKNIQYF | TGTGCTAGTGGTTTGAATGTGGGCCCCGCCAAAAACATTCAGTACTTC
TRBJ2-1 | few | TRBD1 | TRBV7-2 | CASSSDPPGQAQQFF | TGTGCCAGCAGCTCAGACCCACCGGGACAGGCCCAGCAGTTCTTC
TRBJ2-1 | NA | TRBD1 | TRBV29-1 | CSAVRDSYNEQFF | TGCAGCGCCGTTCGGGACAGCTACAATGAGCAGTTCTTC
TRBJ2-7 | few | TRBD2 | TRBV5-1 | CASSPAGTGYYEQYF | TGCGCCAGCAGCCCAGCGGGGACCGGCTACTACGAGCAGTACTTC
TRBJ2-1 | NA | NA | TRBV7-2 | CASSPIGTKGSYNEQFF | TGTGCCAGCAGCCCCATCGGGACCAAAGGGTCCTACAATGAGCAGTTCTTC
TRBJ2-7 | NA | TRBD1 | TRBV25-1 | CASSGRDREYEQYF | TGTGCCAGCAGTGGACGGGACAGGGAATACGAGCAGTACTTC
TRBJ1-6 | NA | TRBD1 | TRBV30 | CAWSVGQPGPLHF | TGTGCCTGGAGTGTGGGACAGCCGGGGCCCCTCCACTTT
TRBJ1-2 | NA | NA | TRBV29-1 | CSVGLTYGYTF | TGCAGCGTGGGACTTACCTATGGCTACACCTTC
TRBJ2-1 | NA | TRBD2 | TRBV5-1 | CASSLDMASGDEQFF | TGCGCCAGCAGCTTGGACATGGCTAGCGGGGATGAGCAGTTCTTC
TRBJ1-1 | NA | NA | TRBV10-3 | CATRGGNTEAFF | TGTGCCACCAGGGGTGGGAACACTGAAGCTTTCTTT
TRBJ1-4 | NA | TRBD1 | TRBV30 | CAYAGGGEKLFF | TGTGCCTATGCAGGGGGTGGTGAAAAACTGTTTTTT
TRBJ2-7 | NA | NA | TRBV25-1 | CASSEVGSTGYEQYF | TGTGCCAGCAGTGAGGTGGGCAGCACGGGCTACGAGCAGTACTTC
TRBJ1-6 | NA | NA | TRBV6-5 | CASSSTESSYNSPLHF | TGTGCCAGCAGTTCTACAGAGAGCTCCTATAATTCACCCCTCCACTTT
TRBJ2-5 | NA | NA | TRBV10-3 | CAISEGGLGETQYF | TGTGCCATCAGTGAAGGAGGGTTGGGAGAGACCCAGTACTTC
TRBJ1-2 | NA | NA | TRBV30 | CAWTGGAHYGYTF | TGTGCCTGGACGGGAGGCGCCCACTATGGCTACACCTTC
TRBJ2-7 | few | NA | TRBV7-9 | CASSLSGEQYF | TGTGCCAGCAGCTTAAGCGGCGAGCAGTACTTC